This TCR beta chain was captured in a study of cytomegalovirus exposure and HLA in healthy donors. Notes on the study in general: Productive status was seen about 90% or about 30% of the time for most TCR beta V segments in an earlier analysis. The authors assumed roughly uniform sequencing depth across donors for presence/absence analyses. Analysis was performed later, and it showed HLA-associated TCR beta chains to be more clonally expanded than equally common others.

The PCR made use of 60 Vbeta and 13 Jbeta primers. Using immunoSEQ multiplex PCR, the repertoire was profiled, and TCRdb retains in-frame clones only, with some absent. In the table there are 110,000 to 150,000 clones, around 75% of which are singletons. This clone was found a few times. Its antigen is currently unknown. Material for sequencing was PBMCs. The TCR comes from a man in his fifties or sixties in good health and CMV-seronegative.

CDR3 DNA sequence: TGTGCCAGCACCCCTCGGTCAGGGAACACCGGGGAGCTGTTTTTT. Amino acids: CASTPRSGNTGELFF. The rearrangement uses TRBV5-5 and TRBJ2-2; D remains unclear. Germline V gene sequence: CDR1 SGHKS, CDR2 YYEKEE (reference sequence). The CDR3 is 15 amino acids. Trimming left V 6 bases short and J 1 base short, with 13 bases between.